This TCR beta chain was found in a study of shared clonotypes between healthy human individuals. At the level of the study: CD4 naive cells filled three plates per donor, CD4 memory three, CD8 naive two and CD8 memory one.

CD8 cells regarded as naive lacked CD45RO, were positively chosen for CCR7, and omitted terminally differentiated effector memory CD45RA+ cells. Study conclusions and caveats: Naive subsets typically showed greater estimated richness than memory subsets.

V was trimmed by 4 bases and J by 9 bases, leaving 13 bases between them. The germline gives CDR1 SGHAT, CDR2 FQDESV (reference sequence). The CDR3 sequence is 13 residues long. About this clone: Its antigen is not identified.

The authors ran the assay at deep level. Authors' processing steps: ImmunoSEQ yielded junction-only sequences lacking quality scores, so filtering differed. Libraries were prepared by immunoSEQ multiplex PCR; TCRdb keeps only in-frame clonotypes and omits some of them. D and trimming were read from the DNA, whereas the V and J calls and clone size are those reported in that table. The table shows some 2,000,000 clones, with about 95% occurring only once. The V gene is TRBV11-1, the J gene TRBJ2-1, with D perhaps TRBD1 (6 bases). This clonotype originated in a man in his late teens or twenties in good health. Specimen: naive CD8+ T cells sorted from blood. CDR3 DNA: TGTGCCAGCAGCTCTGTCGACAGGCCTGAGCAGTTCTTC. Translation: CASSSVDRPEQFF.